These 16 T cell receptor beta chains originate from one sample sequenced in a study of T cell responses to AZD1222 COVID-19 vaccine. The table came from immunoSEQ multiplex PCR; TCRdb's copy has only in-frame clones and leaves some out. This sample has approximately 150,000 clones; about 94% occur once, and the top ten carry around 5.9%. This specimen consisted of peripheral blood, obtained on day 0 of AZD1222 vaccination. All receptors come from an adult in good health.

The genes are TRBV3-1 (or the pseudogene TRBV3-2) and TRBJ2-3; TRBD2 matches at 13 bases. Germline-derived CDR1 and CDR2 are LGHDT and YNNKEL (reference sequence). The junction had 7 bases not matched to a gene; V was cut back by 2 bases and J by 5 bases. The CDR3 length is 17 residues. In nucleotides, the CDR3 is TGTGCCAGCAGCCAACAGGGACTAGCGGGACCAGGAGATACGCAGTATTTT. Translating gives CASSQQGLAGPGDTQYF.

The V and J genes are TRBV6-5 and TRBJ2-5, with D possibly being TRBD1 (5 bases). The V end was cut by 5 bases, the J end by 1 base, with 14 bases between. Germline CDR1 and CDR2: MNHEY and SVGAGI. The CDR3 extends over 15 amino acids. CDR3 sequence reads: CASSQTTVPQETQYF. DNA for the CDR3: TGTGCCAGCAGTCAAACGACAGTCCCCCAAGAGACCCAGTACTTC.

The gene calls are TRBV2 and TRBJ1-2; D remains ambiguous. V dropped 4 bases and J dropped 3 bases, with 9 bases sitting between them. The CDR3 is 13 residues long. Germline V gene data show CDR1 as SNHLY and CDR2 as FYNNEI. The CDR3 loop reads CASSGTADYGYTF. The CDR3 bases are TGTGCCAGCAGTGGGACGGCGGACTATGGCTACACCTTC.

J is TRBJ1-3 and V is TRBV28; D call uncertain. Germline lookup yields CDR1 MDHEN and CDR2 SYDVKM. The CDR3 sequence is 14 residues long. Trimming left V 3 bases short and J 0 bases short, with 6 bases between. Written as DNA, the CDR3 is TGTGCCAGCAGTTTGTGGAGCTCTGGAAACACCATATATTTT. This translates into CASSLWSSGNTIYF.

The chain recombines TRBV13 with TRBJ2-5, with TRBD2 matching 16 bases. The CDR3 is 17 residues long. The germline gives CDR1 PRHDT, CDR2 FYEKMQ (reference sequence). Unmatched junction bases numbered 2, after V lost 4 bases and J lost 0 bases. The CDR3 DNA reads as TGTGCCAGCAGCTCGGGACTAGCGGGGGGGTACCAAGAGACCCAGTACTTC. Translating it yields CASSSGLAGGYQETQYF.

This rearrangement joins TRBV5-1 to TRBJ2-5, with 8 bases lining up with TRBD2. CDR1 is SGHRS, CDR2 YFSETQ, per germline. This CDR3 comprises 15 residues. V dropped 5 bases and J dropped 4; count of bases not matched to a gene: 10. CDR3 DNA: TGCGCCAGCAGGGGGCTAGCGGGTTTCAGAGAGACCCAGTACTTC. Translation gives CASRGLAGFRETQYF.

The V gene is TRBV27, the J gene TRBJ1-3; D unclear. The length of the CDR3 is 15 residues. V was cut by 5 bases and J by 0 bases, with 11 bases left in between. Per the germline V gene, CDR1 is MNHEY and CDR2 is SMNVEV (reference sequence). CDR3 protein: CASSTDGSSGNTIYF. The CDR3 nucleotides are TGTGCCAGCAGTACGGACGGTTCCTCTGGAAACACCATATATTTT.

The rearrangement uses TRBV5-4 and TRBJ2-5; D tentatively fits TRBD1 or TRBD2 (6 bases each). Trimming removed 4 bases from V and 5 bases from J, with 21 bases in between. CDR3 length: 16 amino acids. CDR1 is SGHNT and CDR2 is YYREEE in the germline V gene (reference sequence). This CDR3 is CASSASSPGARETQYF. The CDR3 coding sequence is TGTGCCAGCAGCGCGTCGTCTCCGGGGGCACGGGAGACCCAGTACTTC.

The rearrangement links TRBV19 to TRBJ2-2; possible D gene TRBD2, 6 bases. Germline V gene data show CDR1 as LNHDA and CDR2 as SQIVND (reference sequence). Trimming stripped 10 bases from V and 1 base from J, with 13 bases between. This CDR3 has 14 residues. In DNA, the CDR3 is TGTGCCACCCAAAATAGCGGGAACACCGGGGAGCTGTTTTTT. Its translation: CATQNSGNTGELFF. Looking up the rest from reference TRBV19 and TRBJ2-2 gives the full variable domain: DGGITQSPKYLFRKEGQNVTLSCEQNLNHDAMYWYRQDPGQGLRLIYYSQIVNDFQKGDIAEGYSVSREKKESFPLTVTSAQKNPTAFYLCATQNSGNTGELFFGEGSRLTVL.

The chain is built from TRBV10-3 and TRBJ1-5, with D unresolved. Germline CDR1 is ENHRY and CDR2 is SYGVKD. V gave up 3 bases and J gave up 4 bases, with 7 bases separating them. The CDR3 covers 13 residues. CDR3 protein: CAISEGPNQPQHF. The CDR3 nucleotides are TGTGCCATCAGTGAAGGCCCTAATCAGCCCCAGCATTTT.

The chain carries TRBV12-5 and TRBJ1-1, with D possibly TRBD1 on 6 matching bases. CDR1 is LGHNT and CDR2 is FRNRAP in the germline V gene. V was pared by 2 bases and J by 11 bases, with 12 bases between. The CDR3 has 12 residues. The CDR3 is CASGLKQGSAFF. The CDR3 DNA reads as TGTGCTAGTGGTTTGAAACAGGGTTCGGCTTTCTTT.

This clone appeared once. The chain carries TRBV14 and TRBJ2-3; D gene unclear. Germline loops: CDR1 SGHDN, CDR2 FVKESK. V lost 3 bases and J 2 bases, leaving 9 bases between the germline ends. The CDR3 runs to 14 residues. The CDR3: CASSQERLTDTQYF. Here the CDR3 DNA reads TGTGCCAGCAGCCAGGAGCGTCTCACAGATACGCAGTATTTT.

The chain combines TRBV11-2 with TRBJ1-2; no clear D gene. The CDR3 loop spans 13 amino acids. The V gene lost 1 base and the J gene lost 7 bases, with 10 bases spanning the gap. Per germline, CDR1 SGHAT and CDR2 FQNNGV. Here the CDR3 DNA reads TGTGCCAGCAGCTTAGGGACCGGTAGTGGCTACACCTTC. This gives the protein CASSLGTGSGYTF.

The chain couples TRBV2 to TRBJ1-1, with D unresolved. V lost 7 bases to trimming and J lost 1 base, with 10 bases between them. The CDR3 covers 13 residues. The germline gives CDR1 SNHLY, CDR2 FYNNEI. The CDR3 sequence: CASTIHPNTEAFF. CDR3 bases: TGTGCCAGCACAATACACCCGAACACTGAAGCTTTCTTT.

This clone occurred once. The chain has TRBV11-2 and TRBJ1-1; D unclear. The germline gives CDR1 SGHAT, CDR2 FQNNGV. The CDR3 totals 14 residues. The V gene lost 0 bases and the J gene lost 5 bases, with 10 bases spanning the gap. Here the CDR3 DNA reads TGTGCCAGCAGCTTAGAGGGCTTTGGGACTGAAGCTTTCTTT. This gives the protein CASSLEGFGTEAFF.

This rearrangement joins TRBV2 to TRBJ2-7; D might be TRBD2 (6 bases). Germline lookup yields CDR1 SNHLY and CDR2 FYNNEI. Trimming stripped 6 bases from V and 5 bases from J, with 17 bases between. The CDR3 is 14 residues long. The CDR3 loop reads CASRKGRGGNEQYF. CDR3 DNA sequence: TGTGCCAGCAGGAAAGGAAGGGGAGGAAACGAGCAGTACTTC.